This T cell receptor (beta chain) was documented in a study of blood T cell repertoires in COVID-19. Study background: COVID-19 samples collected from the United States, Italy and Spain covered acute and convalescent phases.

Original analysis: Amplification of reference gene primers was used by the study to estimate nucleated cell counts. The table came from immunoSEQ multiplex PCR; TCRdb's copy has only in-frame clones and leaves some out. That table gives V, J and clone size, and the DNA gave D and trimming. The sample holds 250,000 to 300,000 clones; about nine tenths are singletons and the top ten take approximately 10%. Seattle-derived patients entered the study during active infection and were followed longitudinally. As for this clone: This CDR3 is also generated by other DNA sequences in the sample.

Germline V gene lookup returns CDR1 MDHEN and CDR2 SYDVKM. The CDR3 has 14 residues. V lost 5 bases and J lost 5, with 15 bases in between. The genes are TRBV28 and TRBJ1-1; D is perhaps TRBD1 (5 bases). Sequencing was performed on peripheral blood. The sequence was obtained from a woman under 40 with COVID-19, enrolled during active disease. The CDR3 protein is CASSPPGGNTEAFF. DNA of the CDR3: TGTGCCAGCAGTCCCCCGGGGGGGAATACTGAAGCTTTCTTT. The full variable domain, rest sourced from reference TRBV28 and TRBJ1-1, is DVKVTQSSRYLVKRTGEKVFLECVQDMDHENMFWYRQDPGLGLRLIYFSYDVKMKEKGDIPEGYSVSREKKERFSLILESASTNQTSMYLCASSPPGGNTEAFFGQGTRLTVV.